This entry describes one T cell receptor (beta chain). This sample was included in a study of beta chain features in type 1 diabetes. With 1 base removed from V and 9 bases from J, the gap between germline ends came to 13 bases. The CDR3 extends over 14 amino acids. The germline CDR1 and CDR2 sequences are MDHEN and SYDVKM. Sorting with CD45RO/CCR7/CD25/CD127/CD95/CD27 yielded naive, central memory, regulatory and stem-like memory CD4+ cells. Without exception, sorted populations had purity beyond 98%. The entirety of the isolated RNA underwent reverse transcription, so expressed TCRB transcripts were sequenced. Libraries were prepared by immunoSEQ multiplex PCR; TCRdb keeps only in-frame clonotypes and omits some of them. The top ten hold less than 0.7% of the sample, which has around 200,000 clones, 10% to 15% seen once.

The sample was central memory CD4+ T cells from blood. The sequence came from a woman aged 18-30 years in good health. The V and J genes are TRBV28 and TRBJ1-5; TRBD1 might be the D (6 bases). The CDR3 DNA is TGTGCCAGCAGTTTATTAGGGGGGGAACGGCCCCAGCATTTT. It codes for CASSLLGGERPQHF.